A selection of T cell receptor beta chains follows, all from one sample in a study of early T cells in non-severe SARS-CoV-2 infection. TCRdb recomputed calls from the 5' RACE reads with MiXCR, one row per CDR3 protein. The table shows about 30,000 distinct CDR3 sequences, with 4.6% occurring only once. The input for sequencing was whole blood, taken at baseline. These receptors were taken from an adult who was a healthcare worker with PCR-confirmed SARS-CoV-2 infection or an uninfected control (not recorded which). Each CDR3 is given with its conserved first and last residue. A D gene is named only where the DNA matches it firmly. Size is stated for part of the rows, as once, few or many counts, or as a class when the clone is expanded.

CDR3 protein	CDR3 DNA	V gene	J gene	clone size	D gene
CASSTGGFGNEQFF	TGCGCCAGCAGTACAGGGGGCTTCGGCAATGAGCAGTTCTTC	TRBV10-1	TRBJ2-1	medium-sized	TRBD1
CAISVATSEQFF	TGTGCCATCAGTGTCGCTACAAGTGAGCAGTTCTTC	TRBV10-3	TRBJ2-1	once	NA
CASSPRTTGRKDGYTF	TGCGCCAGCAGCCCCCGCACAACAGGCCGAAAAGATGGCTACACCTTC	TRBV4-3	TRBJ1-2	few	NA
CASSQSWAEEGYTF	TGTGCCAGCAGCCAATCTTGGGCCGAGGAGGGCTACACCTTC	TRBV3-1	TRBJ1-2	NA	NA
CASRTTGREETQYF	TGTGCCAGCAGAACCACCGGCAGGGAAGAGACCCAGTACTTC	TRBV6-2/TRBV6-3	TRBJ2-5	many	NA
CASSKRSGANTEAFF	TGTGCCAGCAGCAAACGGTCGGGGGCAAACACTGAAGCTTTCTTT	TRBV21-1	TRBJ1-1	many	NA
CASSLLAGSSYNEQFF	TGCGCCAGCAGCTTGCTCGCGGGAAGCTCCTACAATGAGCAGTTCTTC	TRBV5-1	TRBJ2-1	many	NA
CASSTYLGKGTDTQYF	TGTGCCAGCAGTACGTACCTGGGCAAGGGCACAGATACGCAGTATTTT	TRBV28	TRBJ2-3	many	NA
CASSLGLEGNEQFF	TGTGCCAGCAGCTTAGGGCTAGAGGGGAATGAGCAGTTCTTC	TRBV7-8	TRBJ2-1	many	NA
CASSSIPSADSYNEQFF	TGCGCCAGCAGCTCCATTCCGTCGGCGGATTCCTACAATGAGCAGTTCTTC	TRBV5-1	TRBJ2-1	many	NA
CAWRQGSVANEKLFF	TGTGCCTGGAGGCAGGGATCGGTGGCTAATGAAAAACTGTTTTTT	TRBV30	TRBJ1-4	few	NA
CSASGGGSNQPQHF	TGCAGTGCGTCCGGGGGTGGTAGCAATCAGCCCCAGCATTTT	TRBV20-1	TRBJ1-5	many	NA
CASSSSGGSGANVLTF	TGTGCCAGCAGTTCTTCAGGGGGCTCTGGGGCCAACGTCCTGACTTTC	TRBV6-5	TRBJ2-6	many	TRBD1
CASSLKDRSLDNEQFF	TGTGCCAGCAGCTTAAAGGACAGATCCCTGGACAATGAGCAGTTCTTC	TRBV7-9	TRBJ2-1	many	NA
CASSRRQANTEAFF	TGTGCCAGCAGTCGCCGACAGGCGAACACTGAAGCTTTCTTT	TRBV12-3/TRBV12-4	TRBJ1-1	few	NA
CSAGLGPGNNYGYTF	TGCAGTGCTGGGCTTGGGCCAGGAAATAACTATGGCTACACCTTC	TRBV20-1	TRBJ1-2	many	NA
CASSVGQTSGYEQYF	TGCGCCAGCAGCGTGGGTCAGACTAGCGGCTACGAGCAGTACTTC	TRBV5-1	TRBJ2-7	many	TRBD2
CASSETRTSGNYNEQFF	TGTGCCAGCAGTGAAACCCGGACTAGCGGGAACTACAATGAGCAGTTCTTC	TRBV2	TRBJ2-1	once	TRBD2
CASSLAAFNSPLHF	TGTGCCAGCAGCTTAGCGGCCTTTAATTCACCCCTCCACTTT	TRBV7-9	TRBJ1-6	many	NA
CASSDLRSGRDHNEQFF	TGTGCCAGCAGTGACCTCCGGAGCGGGAGAGACCACAATGAGCAGTTCTTC	TRBV6-6	TRBJ2-1	many	TRBD2
CAHGPNSGNTIYF	TGTGCCCACGGACCGAACTCTGGAAACACCATATATTTT	TRBV19	TRBJ1-3	many	NA
CASREAGSAIEQFF	TGTGCCAGTCGGGAGGCGGGGTCCGCGATTGAGCAGTTCTTC	TRBV12-3/TRBV12-4	TRBJ2-1	many	TRBD2
CSAYPGTSGKTGELFF	TGCAGTGCGTACCCAGGGACTAGCGGGAAGACCGGGGAGCTGTTTTTT	TRBV20-1	TRBJ2-2	many	TRBD2
CASSLTGSNTGELFF	TGTGCCAGCAGTTTGACAGGGTCGAACACCGGGGAGCTGTTTTTT	TRBV6-5	TRBJ2-2	many	TRBD1
CASSYSADRSYNEQFF	TGTGCCAGCAGTTACTCTGCGGACCGCTCCTACAATGAGCAGTTCTTC	TRBV6-6	TRBJ2-1	many	NA
CASSPDYLSTDTQYF	TGTGCCAGCAGCCCTGACTACCTTAGCACAGATACGCAGTATTTT	TRBV7-2	TRBJ2-3	NA	NA
CSVGETSGSYHEQFF	TGCAGCGTTGGGGAGACTAGCGGGAGTTACCATGAGCAGTTCTTC	TRBV29-1	TRBJ2-1	many	TRBD2
CASSQGTVSLETQYF	TGCGCCAGCAGCCAGGGGACAGTCAGCCTAGAGACCCAGTACTTC	TRBV5-1	TRBJ2-5	many	TRBD1
CSALAVYNEQFF	TGCAGTGCTCTGGCTGTATACAATGAGCAGTTCTTC	TRBV20-1	TRBJ2-1	many	NA
CSVGGTSEPGELFF	TGCAGCGTTGGGGGGACTAGCGAGCCCGGGGAGCTGTTTTTT	TRBV29-1	TRBJ2-2	many	TRBD2